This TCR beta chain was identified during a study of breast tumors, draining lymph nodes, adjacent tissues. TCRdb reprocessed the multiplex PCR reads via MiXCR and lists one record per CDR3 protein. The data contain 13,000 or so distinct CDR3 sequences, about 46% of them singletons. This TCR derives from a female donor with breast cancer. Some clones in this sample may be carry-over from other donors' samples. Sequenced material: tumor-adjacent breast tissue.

CDR3 protein: CATSDLWIPGGGGQFF. In DNA form, the CDR3 reads TGTGCCACCAGTGATTTGTGGATCCCGGGCGGCGGTGGGCAGTTCTTC. This chain links TRBV24-1 with TRBJ2-1; D not certain. The germline V gene encodes CDR1 KGHDR and CDR2 SFDVKD. V was shortened by 0 bases and J by 12 bases, with 20 bases between the two germline ends. There are 16 residues in the CDR3.